A selection of T cell receptor beta chains follows, all from one sample in a study of blood T cell repertoires in COVID-19. Clones were sequenced by immunoSEQ multiplex PCR, and TCRdb holds only the in-frame ones, with some missing. The table includes around 100,000 clones, roughly 88% detected once. Material: peripheral blood. Receptors were obtained from a man between 18 and 35 years old with COVID-19, enrolled during active disease. Both conserved end residues are part of each CDR3. The D gene is left open where the match is weak. Rows may omit the clone size; those that give it use once, few, many or a size class.

>.|TRBV4-1|.|TRBJ2-2
TGCGCCAGCAGCCGGGTGGGGGGCACCGGGGAGCTGTTTTTT
CASSRVGGTGELFF
>TRBD2|TRBV9|few|TRBJ2-1
TGTGCCAGCAGCCCCCGGACTAGCGGGACCTACAATGAGCAGTTCTTC
CASSPRTSGTYNEQFF
>.|TRBV9|.|TRBJ2-3
TGTGCCAGCAGCGGCAGGACTTCCACAGATACGCAGTATTTT
CASSGRTSTDTQYF
>.|TRBV9|.|TRBJ1-3
TGTGCCAGCAGCGTAGTAATGTTACACTCTGGAAACACCATATATTTT
CASSVVMLHSGNTIYF
>.|TRBV27|.|TRBJ2-1
TGTGCCAGCAGCTGGGTCCCGGACAACCCCAATGAGCAGTTCTTC
CASSWVPDNPNEQFF
>.|TRBV28|.|TRBJ2-7
TGTGCCAGCAGTCCTGGGACTGTTTCCTACGAGCAGTACTTC
CASSPGTVSYEQYF
>TRBD1|TRBV28|.|TRBJ1-3
TGTGCCAGCAGCCACGACAGGGGGTCTGGAAACACCATATATTTT
CASSHDRGSGNTIYF
>TRBD2|TRBV7-2|.|TRBJ2-7
TGTGCCAGCAGCTTCCGGACTAGCGGGGTCTCCTACGAGCAGTACTTC
CASSFRTSGVSYEQYF
>.|TRBV28|once|TRBJ1-1
TGTGCCAGCAGTTCCTCGTTGCGGTTTGAAGCTTTCTTT
CASSSSLRFEAFF
>TRBD1|TRBV11-2|.|TRBJ1-1
TGTGCCAGCAGGGGTTGGAGGGGACAGAACCGGGACACTGAAGCTTTCTTT
CASRGWRGQNRDTEAFF
>.|TRBV20-1|.|TRBJ2-5
TGCAGTGCTAGTCTGGCGGGGTACCAAGAGACCCAGTACTTC
CSASLAGYQETQYF
>.|TRBV7-9|.|TRBJ2-7
TGTGCCACCACCCGGGGGACCTACGAGCAGTACTTC
CATTRGTYEQYF
>.|TRBV4-3|.|TRBJ1-2
TGCGCCAGCAGCCAACATACAACAGAGAACATCTATGGCTACACCTTC
CASSQHTTENIYGYTF
>.|TRBV18|once|TRBJ2-7
TGTGCCAGCTCACCCGACCGACAGCTCTACGAGCAGTACTTC
CASSPDRQLYEQYF
>.|TRBV4-3|.|TRBJ1-5
TGCGCCAGCAGCCAAGATTGGGGCAGGGCCGATCAGCCCCAGCATTTT
CASSQDWGRADQPQHF
>.|TRBV19|.|TRBJ1-3
TGTGCCAGAAAAGATAGCTCTGGAAACACCATATATTTT
CARKDSSGNTIYF
>.|TRBV7-8|.|TRBJ2-3
TGTGCCAGCATCTTGGGGGCGAGCACAGATACGCAGTATTTT
CASILGASTDTQYF
>TRBD2|TRBV2|.|TRBJ2-2
TGTGCCAGCAGTGAAGGGACTAGCGGGGTGGCCGGGGAGCTGTTTTTT
CASSEGTSGVAGELFF
>.|TRBV7-9|.|TRBJ1-6
TGTGCCAGCAGCTTGAGGACAGCGGATAATTCACCCCTCCACTTT
CASSLRTADNSPLHF
>TRBD2|TRBV10-3|few|TRBJ2-1
TGTGCCATCACCCCGACTAGCGGGAGCAATGAGCAGTTCTTC
CAITPTSGSNEQFF
>.|TRBV11-2|.|TRBJ2-1
TGTGCCAGCAGCTACGACTTTTACAATGAGCAGTTCTTC
CASSYDFYNEQFF
>.|TRBV19|few|TRBJ1-5
TGTGCCAGTACCCCCCGGGGGGCTAGGAGCAATCAGCCCCAGCATTTT
CASTPRGARSNQPQHF
>TRBD2|TRBV5-4|.|TRBJ2-3
TGTGCCAGCAGCCCCCGGTTGGGAGGGAGAAATACGCAGTATTTT
CASSPRLGGRNTQYF
>.|TRBV5-6|.|TRBJ2-7
TGTGCCAGCAGCTCCCCTGGACTGGTAGCGTCCTACGAGCAGTACTTC
CASSSPGLVASYEQYF
>TRBD2|TRBV12-5|.|TRBJ2-1
TGTGCTAGTGGTTTGGTACTCTTTCCTCGAGCGGGAGGGCTACGCATGTTCTTC
CASGLVLFPRAGGLRMFF
>.|TRBV7-9|.|TRBJ1-1
TGTGCCAGCAGCTTAGCTGACAGCATTCGCCTCGAAGCTTTCTTT
CASSLADSIRLEAFF
>.|TRBV2|few|TRBJ2-7
TGTGCCAGCAGTGTCGGGACATCCCGCTCCTACGAGCAGTACTTC
CASSVGTSRSYEQYF
>.|TRBV28|.|TRBJ2-5
TGTGCCAGCAGTTCCGGAGAGACCCAGTACTTC
CASSSGETQYF
>.|TRBV11-2|.|TRBJ2-3
TGTGCCAGCAGCTTATGGGGGGTACGGACAGATACGCAGTATTTT
CASSLWGVRTDTQYF
>.|TRBV7-7|.|TRBJ2-1
TGTGCTAGCAGCCTGGACACCATCAATGAGCAGTTCTTC
CASSLDTINEQFF
>.|TRBV15|.|TRBJ1-5
TGTGCCACCAGCAGAGATTTGGTAGGCAATCAGCCCCAGCATTTT
CATSRDLVGNQPQHF
>TRBD2|TRBV9|.|TRBJ2-7
TGTGCCAGCAGCGCCGGACTAGCCGTCGACGAGCAGTACTTC
CASSAGLAVDEQYF